This TCR beta chain was sequenced for a study of cytomegalovirus exposure and HLA in healthy donors. Study details: HLA-typed donors were the source of some 80 million unique TCRs, which an early data release held. Study-level findings and limits: The investigators catalogued about 170 TCR beta chains as cytomegalovirus-associated.

It was with 60 Vbeta and 13 Jbeta primers that the PCR ran. Produced via immunoSEQ multiplex PCR; TCRdb's table is partial and in-frame only. The sample contains about 150,000 clones, 74% of which appear only once. Likely unrecorded immune exposures existed in these nominally healthy donors. With respect to this clone: Its specificity is unknown.

With 4 bases removed from V and 10 bases from J, the gap between germline ends came to 14 bases. Germline values: CDR1 ENHRY, CDR2 SYGVKD. The CDR3 has 13 residues. The TCR sequence derives from a man in his thirties or forties in good health and CMV-seronegative. Material for sequencing was PBMCs. The rearrangement joins TRBV10-3 to TRBJ2-1, with a possible D match to TRBD2 (5 bases). The CDR3 bases are TGTGCCATCAGTGTGTCGGCGGACTTGGAGCAGTTCTTC. Protein sequence: CAISVSADLEQFF.